This TCR beta chain came from a study of T-cell reconstitution after alpha-beta-depleted transplantation in children. J was trimmed by 5 bases and V by 7 bases; bases with no gene match: 14. This CDR3 is 16 amino acids long. The germline gives CDR1 SGHDT, CDR2 YYEEEE. This sample's TCRbeta library carried unique molecular identifier barcodes. TCRdb analysed the PCR reads with MiXCR anew, one entry per CDR3 protein. The data contain roughly 190,000 distinct CDR3 sequences, more than 14% of them singletons. This receptor was identified in a human donor who donated a stem cell graft to a child with acute lymphoblastic leukemia. Specimen: PBMCs from the stem cell graft donor, collected from the stem cell graft. The gene calls are TRBV5-6 and TRBJ2-5, with 10 bases aligning to TRBD2. DNA for the CDR3: TGTGCCAGCGGCTCCGGGCTAGCGGGAGCTTGGGAGACCCAGTACTTC. Translation gives CASGSGLAGAWETQYF.